One and the same sample provided the 28 T cell receptor beta chains below, sequenced in a study of CD8 T cells in Susac syndrome. The RNA, roughly 0.45 to 1 ug, was put through reverse transcription using random hexamers. One entry per CDR3 protein results from TCRdb running MiXCR on the immunoSEQ multiplex PCR reads. The sample lists 65,000 to 75,000 distinct CDR3 sequences, just under 95% occurring once. Sequencing used CD8+ T cells from PBMCs. These receptors all stem from a human donor in good health.

The chain combines TRBV6-5 with TRBJ1-2; D remains unclear. V was pared by 0 bases and J by 4 bases, with 9 bases between. The CDR3 totals 14 residues. The V gene's germline CDR1 is MNHEY and CDR2 SVGAGI. This CDR3 is CASSYSEGVYGYTF. CDR3 in DNA: TGTGCCAGCAGTTACTCGGAAGGAGTCTATGGCTACACCTTC.

The chain joins TRBV29-1 to TRBJ1-1; D uncertain. Germline values: CDR1 SQVTM, CDR2 ANQGSEA. Deletions cut 8 bases from V and 1 base from J, with 11 bases between. The CDR3 spans 12 residues. In DNA form, the CDR3 reads TGCAGCTTAAGGGCGCCGAACACTGAAGCTTTCTTT. It codes for CSLRAPNTEAFF.

The chain employs TRBV2 and TRBJ1-2; 8 bases are a match to TRBD1. The CDR3 has 12 amino acids. CDR1 is SNHLY and CDR2 is FYNNEI in the germline V gene. Losses at the gene ends were 6 bases for V and 7 bases for J; bases not matched to a gene: 4. The CDR3 DNA is TGTGCCAGCAGCGACAGGGGACCTGGCTACACCTTC. Its translation: CASSDRGPGYTF.

J is TRBJ2-7 and V is TRBV5-1; TRBD1 agrees at 7 bases. The trim removed 4 bases at V and 3 bases at J, leaving 10 bases unmatched. Per the germline V gene, CDR1 is SGHRS and CDR2 is YFSETQ. This CDR3 is built from 15 residues. The CDR3 nucleotides read TGCGCCAGCAGCCTACAACAGGGGTTGCTCTACGAGCAGTACTTC. This translates into CASSLQQGLLYEQYF.

This chain uses TRBV28 with TRBJ1-2; D gene unclear. Trimming removed 8 bases at V and 4 bases at J, with 5 bases between. CDR3 size: 10 residues. CDR1 is MDHEN, CDR2 SYDVKM, per germline. The CDR3: CASEGYGYTF. As DNA, the CDR3 is TGTGCCAGCGAAGGCTATGGCTACACCTTC.

The chain is built from TRBV27 and TRBJ2-1; D is ambiguous. The CDR3 runs 14 residues. V dropped 4 bases and J dropped 0 bases, with 7 bases sitting between them. Germline-derived CDR1 and CDR2 are MNHEY and SMNVEV (reference sequence). CDR3 sequence (DNA): TGTGCCAGCAGTTGGTCGAGCTCCTACAATGAGCAGTTCTTC. Translation: CASSWSSSYNEQFF.

This clonotype has a handful of counts. The chain couples TRBV27 to TRBJ2-1; 7 nucleotides match TRBD1. The CDR3 length is 13 residues. V was pared by 4 bases and J by 3 bases, with 0 bases of the junction left unmatched. Germline lookup yields CDR1 MNHEY and CDR2 SMNVEV (reference sequence). The CDR3 here is CASSWDSYNEQFF. Here the CDR3 DNA reads TGTGCCAGCAGTTGGGACAGCTACAATGAGCAGTTCTTC.

V gene TRBV9 combines with J gene TRBJ1-2, with no clear D. Germline V gives CDR1 SGDLS, CDR2 YYNGEE. Deletions cut 3 bases from V and 6 bases from J, with 15 bases between. The CDR3 has 14 amino acids. Here the CDR3 DNA reads TGTGCCAGCAGCGGGTCAAACATAGGAGATGGCTACACCTTC. It yields the protein CASSGSNIGDGYTF.

Here the CDR3 DNA reads TGTGCCAGCAGTTCGGCATCTAGCGGGGGGGCAGATAGGGAGCAGTTCTTC. Translating it yields CASSSASSGGADREQFF. The gene calls are TRBV7-8 and TRBJ2-1, with 12 positions matching TRBD2. With 6 bases clipped from V and 10 bases from J, the junction kept 16 bases outside the gene matches. This CDR3 has 17 amino acids. CDR1 SGHVS and CDR2 FQNEAQ come from the germline V gene. Supplemented by reference TRBV7-8 and TRBJ2-1, the full variable domain reads GAGVSQSPRYKVAKRGQDVALRCDPISGHVSLFWYQQALGQGPEFLTYFQNEAQLDKSGLPSDRFFAERPEGSVSTLKIQRTQQEDSAVYLCASSSASSGGADREQFFGPGTRLTVL.

This rearrangement joins TRBV3-1 to TRBJ2-1; possibly TRBD1 or TRBD2 for D (5 bases each). Germline V CDR1 and CDR2: LGHDT, YNNKEL (reference sequence). The CDR3 sequence is 15 residues long. V was trimmed by 4 bases and J by 9 bases, leaving 19 bases between them. This chain's CDR3 is CASSLRMGPTGEQFF. CDR3 DNA sequence: TGTGCCAGCAGCCTCCGAATGGGACCCACTGGTGAGCAGTTCTTC.

The chain is built from TRBV15 and TRBJ2-1; TRBD2 matches 10 bases. CDR3 length: 19 amino acids. J lost 4 bases, V lost 3 bases, and 15 bases had no gene match. Germline V gene lookup returns CDR1 LNHNV and CDR2 YYDKDF (reference sequence). In nucleotides, the CDR3 is TGTGCCACCAGCAGCGGGGACACCGACCTAGCGGGGGCTTACAATGAGCAGTTCTTC. Its translation is CATSSGDTDLAGAYNEQFF.

The V call is TRBV4-1, the J call TRBJ2-7; tentative D call: TRBD2 (6 bases). Trimming pared 4 bases from V and 1 base from J, leaving 14 bases between. The CDR3 extends over 15 amino acids. Germline CDR1 reads MGHRA; CDR2 reads YSYEKL. This CDR3 reads CASSLRDSSSYEQYF. CDR3 bases: TGCGCCAGCAGCCTCCGGGACTCATCGTCCTACGAGCAGTACTTC.

J is TRBJ1-2 and V is TRBV7-9, with D tentatively TRBD1 (5 bases). CDR1 and CDR2 (germline): SEHNR, FQNEAQ (reference sequence). The V end was cut by 2 bases, the J end by 7 bases, with 14 bases between. The CDR3 runs to 14 residues. CDR3 DNA sequence: TGTGCCAGCAGCTTAAGTGCGGGGGTCGGTGGCTACACCTTC. Translating it yields CASSLSAGVGGYTF.

The rearrangement links TRBV25-1 to TRBJ1-1, with a possible D match to TRBD1 (5 bases). CDR1 is MGHDK and CDR2 is SYGVNS in the germline V gene. Trimming removed 4 bases at V and 1 base at J, with 10 bases between. This CDR3 has 14 residues. CDR3 in DNA: TGTGCCAGCAGTGTCGGGACTCCGAACACTGAAGCTTTCTTT. It yields the protein CASSVGTPNTEAFF. Full variable domain (rest looked up from reference TRBV25-1 and TRBJ1-1): EADIYQTPRYLVIGTGKKITLECSQTMGHDKMYWYQQDPGMELHLIHYSYGVNSTEKGDLSSESTVSRIRTEHFPLTLESARPSHTSQYLCASSVGTPNTEAFFGQGTRLTVV.

The gene calls are TRBV13 and TRBJ2-4; 9 positions agree with TRBD1. In germline, CDR1 is PRHDT, CDR2 FYEKMQ (reference sequence). The CDR3 consists of 17 residues. Unmatched junction bases numbered 8, after V lost 5 bases and J lost 0 bases. This CDR3 is CASSPTGQGIAKNIQYF. In DNA form, the CDR3 reads TGTGCCAGCAGCCCTACGGGACAGGGAATAGCCAAAAACATTCAGTACTTC.

The chain uses TRBV12-3 or TRBV12-4 and TRBJ2-1; D not certain. V was cut by 5 bases and J by 1 base, with 9 bases left in between. This CDR3 is built from 14 residues. The chain's CDR3 is CASSQWGSYNEQFF. The CDR3 DNA sequence: TGTGCCAGCAGTCAGTGGGGATCCTACAATGAGCAGTTCTTC.

In its sample, this clonotype was seen once. The rearrangement links TRBV27 to TRBJ1-2; D remains unclear. CDR1 is MNHEY, CDR2 SMNVEV, per germline (reference sequence). The length of the CDR3 is 13 residues. The ends were cut back, 6 bases at V and 7 bases at J, with 15 bases in the middle. The CDR3 spells CASSHNLSGGYTF. The CDR3 nucleotides read TGTGCCAGCAGCCACAACCTCAGCGGTGGCTACACCTTC.

The table lists this clonotype with a count of one. The CDR3 loop reads CASSSRGDRTDTQYF. The DNA of the CDR3 is TGTGCCAGCAGTTCGCGGGGGGATCGCACAGATACGCAGTATTTT. This rearrangement joins TRBV28 to TRBJ2-3, with 8 bases identical to TRBD2. CDR3 length: 15 residues. V shed 4 bases, J shed 1 base, and the junction held 4 bases outside the gene matches. Per germline, CDR1 MDHEN and CDR2 SYDVKM. Full variable domain (missing parts from reference TRBV28 and TRBJ2-3): DVKVTQSSRYLVKRTGEKVFLECVQDMDHENMFWYRQDPGLGLRLIYFSYDVKMKEKGDIPEGYSVSREKKERFSLILESASTNQTSMYLCASSSRGDRTDTQYFGPGTRLTVL.

This chain connects TRBV4-3 to TRBJ2-2; no firm D call. CDR1 is LGHNA and CDR2 is YSLEER in the germline V gene. The V gene lost 0 bases and the J gene lost 7 bases, with 6 bases spanning the gap. This CDR3 is 13 amino acids long. Here the CDR3 reads CASSQDPVGELFF. The CDR3 coding sequence is TGCGCCAGCAGCCAAGATCCCGTCGGGGAGCTGTTTTTT.

This chain uses TRBV28 with TRBJ1-1, with D maybe TRBD1 (5 bases). V was cut by 2 bases and J by 1 base, with 14 bases left in between. Looked up from germline, CDR1 is MDHEN and CDR2 is SYDVKM. CDR3 length: 16 residues. CDR3 sequence (DNA): TGTGCCAGCAGTTTACAGTGGGGGGTAGGGAACACTGAAGCTTTCTTT. Translating gives CASSLQWGVGNTEAFF.

The chain combines TRBV7-9 with TRBJ2-7; TRBD1 matches at 8 bases. J was trimmed by 2 bases and V by 5 bases; bases with no gene match: 8. Germline V lookup: CDR1 SEHNR, CDR2 FQNEAQ (reference sequence). The CDR3 length is 15 residues. The CDR3 coding sequence is TGTGCCAGCAGCACCCCGGACAGGGAGACCTACGAGCAGTACTTC. This translates into CASSTPDRETYEQYF.

This clonotype was recorded once. The CDR3 sequence is CASREGGNTIYF. CDR3 sequence (DNA): TGTGCCAGCAGGGAAGGAGGAAACACCATATATTTT. This chain links TRBV7-9 with TRBJ1-3, with unresolved D. This CDR3 is built from 12 residues. Germline values: CDR1 SEHNR, CDR2 FQNEAQ (reference sequence). Trimming pared 6 bases from V and 4 bases from J, leaving 7 bases between.

The chain carries TRBV6-2 or TRBV6-3 and TRBJ1-3; D may be TRBD1 (5 bases). Deletions cut 6 bases from V and 2 bases from J, with 14 bases between. CDR3 length: 15 amino acids. Germline loops: CDR1 MNHEY, CDR2 SVGEGT. CDR3 sequence reads: CASSNFWTTGNTIYF. CDR3 DNA sequence: TGTGCCAGCAGCAACTTTTGGACAACTGGAAACACCATATATTTT.

The chain joins TRBV28 to TRBJ2-1, with TRBD2 as a possible D gene (5 bases). The CDR3 length is 13 residues. Germline assignment: CDR1 MDHEN and CDR2 SYDVKM. Deletions cut 4 bases from V and 10 bases from J, with 14 bases between. The CDR3 sequence: CASSYGRGAEQFF. DNA for the CDR3: TGTGCCAGCAGTTATGGACGGGGTGCGGAGCAGTTCTTC.

The J gene is TRBJ2-7, the V gene TRBV20-1; tentatively, D is TRBD2 (6 bases). CDR3 length equals 15 residues. Between the trimmed V and J ends, which lost 5 bases and 5 bases, there was a span of 22 bases. The germline CDR1 and CDR2 sequences are DFQATT and SNEGSKA (reference sequence). CDR3 coding DNA: TGCAGTGCTCGGGGGTGGCCACAGCCGAGCGACGAGCAGTACTTC. Translating it yields CSARGWPQPSDEQYF.

V gene TRBV5-6 combines with J gene TRBJ2-1; 15 nucleotides agree with TRBD2. The CDR3 contains 15 residues. The trim removed 4 bases at V and 8 bases at J, leaving 4 bases unmatched. Per germline, CDR1 SGHDT and CDR2 YYEEEE. The CDR3 loop is CASSPGLAGGDEQFF. In DNA, the CDR3 is TGTGCCAGCAGCCCCGGACTAGCGGGGGGGGATGAGCAGTTCTTC.

The chain couples TRBV19 to TRBJ1-2, with 11 bases aligning to TRBD1. Germline V CDR1 and CDR2: LNHDA, SQIVND (reference sequence). Germline trimming cut 8 bases from V and 6 bases from J; bases unmatched to any gene: 2. The CDR3 is 12 amino acids. In nucleotides, the CDR3 is TGTGCCAGTTTGGACAGGGGGCATGGCTACACCTTC. Its translation: CASLDRGHGYTF.

The chain joins TRBV29-1 to TRBJ2-7; no firm D call. The CDR3 totals 13 residues. Germline values: CDR1 SQVTM, CDR2 ANQGSEA. V lost 0 bases to trimming and J lost 6 bases, with 12 bases between them. The CDR3 here is CSVEDSSRFEQYF. In DNA, the CDR3 is TGCAGCGTTGAAGATTCATCCCGCTTCGAGCAGTACTTC.